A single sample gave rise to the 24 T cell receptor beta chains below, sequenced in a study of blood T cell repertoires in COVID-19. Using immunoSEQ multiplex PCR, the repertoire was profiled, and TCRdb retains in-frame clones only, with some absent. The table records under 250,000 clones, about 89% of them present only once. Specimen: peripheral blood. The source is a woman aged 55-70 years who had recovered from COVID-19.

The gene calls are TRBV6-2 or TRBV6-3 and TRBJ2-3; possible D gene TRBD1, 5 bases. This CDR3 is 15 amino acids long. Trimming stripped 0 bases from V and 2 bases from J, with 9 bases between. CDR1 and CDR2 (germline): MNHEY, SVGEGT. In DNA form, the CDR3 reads TGTGCCAGCAGTTACTCGCCAGGGAACACAGATACGCAGTATTTT. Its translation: CASSYSPGNTDTQYF.

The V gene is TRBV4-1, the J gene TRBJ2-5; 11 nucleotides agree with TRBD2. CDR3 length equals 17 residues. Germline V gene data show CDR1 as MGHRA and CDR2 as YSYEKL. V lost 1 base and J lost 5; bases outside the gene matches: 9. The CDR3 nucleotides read TGCGCCAGCAGCCAAGTCGGTAGCGGGGGGGCACGGGAGACCCAGTACTTC. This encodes CASSQVGSGGARETQYF.

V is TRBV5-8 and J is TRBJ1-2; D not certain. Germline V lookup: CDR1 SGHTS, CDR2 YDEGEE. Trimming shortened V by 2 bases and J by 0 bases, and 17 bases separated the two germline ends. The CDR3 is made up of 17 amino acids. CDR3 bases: TGTGCCAGCAGCTTTTCTCGTGCAGGCCCAGCTAACTATGGCTACACCTTC. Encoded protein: CASSFSRAGPANYGYTF.

Here the CDR3 DNA reads TGTGCCAGCAGCTTAGAGCAGGGGCCGAACACCGGGGAGCTGTTTTTT. Translation: CASSLEQGPNTGELFF. The rearrangement uses TRBV7-3 and TRBJ2-2; perhaps TRBD1 as D (6 bases). Trimming stripped 2 bases from V and 0 bases from J, with 10 bases between. This CDR3 region has 16 residues. Germline lookup yields CDR1 SGHTA and CDR2 FQGTGA. Full variable domain (remainder filled in from reference TRBV7-3 and TRBJ2-2): GAGVSQTPSNKVTEKGKYVELRCDPISGHTALYWYRQSLGQGPEFLIYFQGTGAADDSGLPNDRFFAVRPEGSVSTLKIQRTERGDSAVYLCASSLEQGPNTGELFFGEGSRLTVL.

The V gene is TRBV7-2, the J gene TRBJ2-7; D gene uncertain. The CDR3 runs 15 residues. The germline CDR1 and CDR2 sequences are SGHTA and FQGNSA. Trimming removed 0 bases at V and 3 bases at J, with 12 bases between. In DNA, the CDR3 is TGTGCCAGCAGCTTAGCGCTTGGGCAGTTCTACGAGCAGTACTTC. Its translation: CASSLALGQFYEQYF.

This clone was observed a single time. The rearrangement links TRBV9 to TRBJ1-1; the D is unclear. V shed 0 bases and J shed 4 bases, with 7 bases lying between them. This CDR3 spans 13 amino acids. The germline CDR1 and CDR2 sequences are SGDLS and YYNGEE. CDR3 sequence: CASSVDAGTEAFF. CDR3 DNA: TGTGCCAGCAGCGTAGATGCCGGCACTGAAGCTTTCTTT.

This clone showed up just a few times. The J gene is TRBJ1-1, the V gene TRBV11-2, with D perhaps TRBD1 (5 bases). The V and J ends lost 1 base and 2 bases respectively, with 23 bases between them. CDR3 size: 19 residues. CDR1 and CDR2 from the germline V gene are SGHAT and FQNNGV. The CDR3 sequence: CASSLASRARVELNTEAFF. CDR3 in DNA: TGTGCCAGCAGCTTAGCTAGTAGGGCCAGGGTGGAATTAAACACTGAAGCTTTCTTT.

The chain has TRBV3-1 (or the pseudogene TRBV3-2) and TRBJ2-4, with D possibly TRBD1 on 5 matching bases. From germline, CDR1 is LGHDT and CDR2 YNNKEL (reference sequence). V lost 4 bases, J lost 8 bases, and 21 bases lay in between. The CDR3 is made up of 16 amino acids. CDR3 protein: CASSPGWGSSEDIQYF. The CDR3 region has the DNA TGTGCCAGCAGCCCCGGCTGGGGCTCCTCCGAGGACATTCAGTACTTC.

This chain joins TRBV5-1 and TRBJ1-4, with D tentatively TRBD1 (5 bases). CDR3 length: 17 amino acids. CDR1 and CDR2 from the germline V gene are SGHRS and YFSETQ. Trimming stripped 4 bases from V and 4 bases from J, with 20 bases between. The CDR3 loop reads CASSAGPLGRGNEKLFF. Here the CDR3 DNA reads TGCGCCAGCAGCGCTGGACCCCTGGGGAGGGGTAATGAAAAACTGTTTTTT. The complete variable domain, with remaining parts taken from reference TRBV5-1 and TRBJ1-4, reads KAGVTQTPRYLIKTRGQQVTLSCSPISGHRSVSWYQQTPGQGLQFLFEYFSETQRNKGNFPGRFSGRQFSNSRSEMNVSTLELGDSALYLCASSAGPLGRGNEKLFFGSGTQLSVL.

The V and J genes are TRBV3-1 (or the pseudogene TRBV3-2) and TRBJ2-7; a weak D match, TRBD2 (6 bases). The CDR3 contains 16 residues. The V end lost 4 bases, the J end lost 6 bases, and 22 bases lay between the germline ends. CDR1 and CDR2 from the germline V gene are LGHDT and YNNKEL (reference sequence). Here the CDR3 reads CASSRLTGGTPLEQYF. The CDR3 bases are TGTGCCAGCAGCCGACTGACGGGCGGGACGCCCCTCGAGCAGTACTTC.

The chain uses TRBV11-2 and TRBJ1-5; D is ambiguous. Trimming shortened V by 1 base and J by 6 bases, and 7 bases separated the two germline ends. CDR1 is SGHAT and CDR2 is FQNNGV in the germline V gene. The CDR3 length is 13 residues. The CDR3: CASSLGRGQPQHF. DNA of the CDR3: TGTGCCAGCAGCTTAGGAAGAGGTCAGCCCCAGCATTTT.

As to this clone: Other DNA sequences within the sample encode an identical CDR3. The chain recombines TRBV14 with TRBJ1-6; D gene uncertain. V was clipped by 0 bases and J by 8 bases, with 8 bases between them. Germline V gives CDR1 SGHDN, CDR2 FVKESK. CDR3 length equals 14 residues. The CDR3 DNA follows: TGTGCCAGCAGCCAAGATAGTTGGTATTCACCCCTCCACTTT. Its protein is CASSQDSWYSPLHF.

The CDR3 region is CASSPPQQVLNTEAFF. In DNA, the CDR3 is TGTGCCAGCAGTCCCCCACAACAGGTCCTGAACACTGAAGCTTTCTTT. The chain uses TRBV28 and TRBJ1-1, with a weak D call TRBD1 (5 bases). This CDR3 has 16 residues. Germline assignment: CDR1 MDHEN and CDR2 SYDVKM. Trimming left V 5 bases short and J 0 bases short, with 16 bases between.

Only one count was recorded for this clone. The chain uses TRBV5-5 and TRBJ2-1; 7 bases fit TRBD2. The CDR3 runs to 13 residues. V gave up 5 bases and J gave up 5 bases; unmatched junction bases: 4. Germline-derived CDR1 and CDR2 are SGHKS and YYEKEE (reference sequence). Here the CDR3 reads CASREGGDNEQFF. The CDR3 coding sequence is TGTGCCAGCAGAGAGGGAGGGGACAATGAGCAGTTCTTC. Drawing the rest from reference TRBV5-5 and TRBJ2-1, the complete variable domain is DAGVTQSPTHLIKTRGQQVTLRCSPISGHKSVSWYQQVLGQGPQFIFQYYEKEERGRGNFPDRFSARQFPNYSSELNVNALLLGDSALYLCASREGGDNEQFFGPGTRLTVL.

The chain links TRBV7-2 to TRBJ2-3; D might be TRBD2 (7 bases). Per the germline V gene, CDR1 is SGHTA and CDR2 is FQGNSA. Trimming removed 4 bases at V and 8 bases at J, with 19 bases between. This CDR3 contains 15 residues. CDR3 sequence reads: CASSSRGGGALTQYF. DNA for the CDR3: TGTGCCAGCAGCTCCCGGGGAGGGGGGGCTCTTACGCAGTATTTT.

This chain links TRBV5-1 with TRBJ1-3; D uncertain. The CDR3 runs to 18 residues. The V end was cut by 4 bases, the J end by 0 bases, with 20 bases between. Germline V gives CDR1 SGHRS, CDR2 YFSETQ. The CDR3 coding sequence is TGCGCCAGCAGCCGAGGGCGACCGGACGGCTACTCTGGAAACACCATATATTTT. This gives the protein CASSRGRPDGYSGNTIYF. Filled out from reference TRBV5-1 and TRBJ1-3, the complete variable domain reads KAGVTQTPRYLIKTRGQQVTLSCSPISGHRSVSWYQQTPGQGLQFLFEYFSETQRNKGNFPGRFSGRQFSNSRSEMNVSTLELGDSALYLCASSRGRPDGYSGNTIYFGEGSWLTVV.

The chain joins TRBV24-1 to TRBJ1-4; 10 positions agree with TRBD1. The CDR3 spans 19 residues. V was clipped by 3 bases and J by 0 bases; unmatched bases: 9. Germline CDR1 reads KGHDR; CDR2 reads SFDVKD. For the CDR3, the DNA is TGTGCCACCAGTGATCTCTGGTCTGGACAGGGGGCAACTAATGAAAAACTGTTTTTT. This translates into CATSDLWSGQGATNEKLFF.

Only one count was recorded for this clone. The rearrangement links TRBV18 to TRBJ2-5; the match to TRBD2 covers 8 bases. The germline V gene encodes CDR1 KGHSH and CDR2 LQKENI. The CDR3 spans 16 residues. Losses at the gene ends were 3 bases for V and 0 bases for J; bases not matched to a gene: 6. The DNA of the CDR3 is TGTGCCAGCTCACCCCTTAGCGGGGAGTACCAAGAGACCCAGTACTTC. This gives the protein CASSPLSGEYQETQYF. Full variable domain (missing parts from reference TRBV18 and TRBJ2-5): NAGVMQNPRHLVRRRGQEARLRCSPMKGHSHVYWYRQLPEEGLKFMVYLQKENIIDESGMPKERFSAEFPKEGPSILRIQQVVRGDSAAYFCASSPLSGEYQETQYFGPGTRLLVL.

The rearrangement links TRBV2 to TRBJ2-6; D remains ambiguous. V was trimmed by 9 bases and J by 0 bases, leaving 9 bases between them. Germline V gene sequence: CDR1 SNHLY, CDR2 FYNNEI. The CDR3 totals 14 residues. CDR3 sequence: CARERSSGANVLTF. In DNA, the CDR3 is TGTGCCAGGGAACGGAGCTCTGGGGCCAACGTCCTGACTTTC.

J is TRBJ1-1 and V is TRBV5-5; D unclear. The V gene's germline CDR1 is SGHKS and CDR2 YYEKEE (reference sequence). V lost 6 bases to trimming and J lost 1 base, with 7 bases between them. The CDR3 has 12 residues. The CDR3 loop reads CASTVSNTEAFF. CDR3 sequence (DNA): TGTGCCAGCACCGTCTCGAACACTGAAGCTTTCTTT.

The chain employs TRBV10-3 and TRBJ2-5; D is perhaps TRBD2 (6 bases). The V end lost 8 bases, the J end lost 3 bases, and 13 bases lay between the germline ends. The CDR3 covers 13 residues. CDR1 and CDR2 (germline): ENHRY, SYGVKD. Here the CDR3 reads CAIGRDLEETQYF. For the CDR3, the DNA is TGTGCCATCGGACGGGACTTGGAAGAGACCCAGTACTTC.

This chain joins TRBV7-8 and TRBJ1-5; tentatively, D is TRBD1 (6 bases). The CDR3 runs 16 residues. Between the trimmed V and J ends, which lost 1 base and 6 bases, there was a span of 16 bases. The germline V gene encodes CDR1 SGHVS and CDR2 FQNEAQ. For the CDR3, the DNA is TGTGCCAGCAGCTTAGGGGGGACAAGTTGGGGTCAGCCCCAGCATTTT. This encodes CASSLGGTSWGQPQHF.

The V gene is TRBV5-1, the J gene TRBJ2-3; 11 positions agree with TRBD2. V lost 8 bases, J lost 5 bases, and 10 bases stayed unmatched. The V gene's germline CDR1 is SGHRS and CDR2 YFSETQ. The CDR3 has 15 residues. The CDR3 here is CASKLSGGAGDTQYF. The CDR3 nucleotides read TGCGCCAGTAAACTTAGCGGGGGGGCAGGAGATACGCAGTATTTT. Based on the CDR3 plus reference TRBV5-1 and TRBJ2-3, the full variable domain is KAGVTQTPRYLIKTRGQQVTLSCSPISGHRSVSWYQQTPGQGLQFLFEYFSETQRNKGNFPGRFSGRQFSNSRSEMNVSTLELGDSALYLCASKLSGGAGDTQYFGPGTRLTVL.

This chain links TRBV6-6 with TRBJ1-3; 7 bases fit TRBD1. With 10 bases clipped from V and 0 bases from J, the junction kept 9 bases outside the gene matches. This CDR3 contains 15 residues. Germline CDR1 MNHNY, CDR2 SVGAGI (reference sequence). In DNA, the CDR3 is TGTGCCACCGAAGGGACAGCCAACTCTGGAAACACCATATATTTT. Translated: CATEGTANSGNTIYF.